This entry lists 8 T cell receptor beta chains sequenced from one sample in a study of cytomegalovirus exposure and HLA in healthy donors. A multiplex PCR was run with 60 Vbeta primers and 13 Jbeta primers. Produced via immunoSEQ multiplex PCR; TCRdb's table is partial and in-frame only. The data contain around 100,000 clones, about 81% of them seen just once; the ten biggest clones take up roughly 4.3%. The sequenced material came from PBMCs. The receptors here all came from a woman aged 35 to 49 in good health and CMV-seropositive.

The genes are TRBV7-8 and TRBJ2-5, with no clear D. The V end lost 5 bases, the J end lost 1 base, and 2 bases lay between the germline ends. Germline V gene lookup returns CDR1 SGHVS and CDR2 FQNEAQ. This CDR3 has 11 amino acids. The CDR3 reads CASSRQETQYF. In DNA, the CDR3 is TGTGCCAGCAGCCGCCAAGAGACCCAGTACTTC.

The chain carries TRBV29-1 and TRBJ2-7; perhaps TRBD2 as D (5 bases). The length of the CDR3 is 12 residues. From germline, CDR1 is SQVTM and CDR2 ANQGSEA. The V end lost 6 bases, the J end lost 0 bases, and 9 bases lay between the germline ends. This chain's CDR3 is CSVQDFSYEQYF. The CDR3 region has the DNA TGCAGCGTCCAGGACTTCTCCTACGAGCAGTACTTC.

The CDR3 here is CASSKQGHKGDTQYF. CDR3 DNA: TGTGCCAGCAGTAAACAGGGGCACAAGGGAGATACGCAGTATTTT. The chain has TRBV2 and TRBJ2-3; TRBD1 aligns across 7 bases. The CDR3 has 15 amino acids. J gave up 5 bases and V 5 bases, and 10 bases lay outside the gene matches. Germline V gives CDR1 SNHLY, CDR2 FYNNEI. Full variable domain (rest looked up from reference TRBV2 and TRBJ2-3): EPEVTQTPSHQVTQMGQEVILRCVPISNHLYFYWYRQILGQKVEFLVSFYNNEISEKSEIFDDQFSVERPDGSNFTLKIRSTKLEDSAMYFCASSKQGHKGDTQYFGPGTRLTVL.

The gene calls are TRBV21-1 and TRBJ2-5; no DNA check was done on the table's D call, TRBD1. TRBV21-1 is termed a pseudogene. The CDR3 extends over 15 amino acids. CDR3 region: CASSQTGGRQETQYF. The CDR3 DNA follows: TGTGCCAGCAGCCAGACAGGGGGGCGTCAAGAGACCCAGTACTTC.

This clone was picked up a small number of times. The gene calls are TRBV10-3 and TRBJ1-1; tentatively, D is TRBD1 (5 bases). The length of the CDR3 is 12 residues. Trimming shortened V by 6 bases and J by 3 bases, and 8 bases separated the two germline ends. Germline CDR1 is ENHRY and CDR2 is SYGVKD. The CDR3 sequence is CAISSGDTEAFF. CDR3 coding DNA: TGTGCCATCAGCTCGGGGGACACTGAAGCTTTCTTT.

The chain employs TRBV5-4 and TRBJ1-1; TRBD1 aligns across 8 bases. Looked up from germline, CDR1 is SGHNT and CDR2 is YYREEE (reference sequence). V lost 4 bases, J lost 3 bases, and 5 bases stayed unmatched. CDR3 length: 14 residues. The CDR3 protein is CASSPGTGDTEAFF. CDR3 DNA: TGTGCCAGCAGCCCAGGGACAGGTGACACTGAAGCTTTCTTT.

This chain links TRBV4-1 with TRBJ2-7, with 8 bases identical to TRBD2. V gave up 1 base and J gave up 1 base; unmatched junction bases: 6. The CDR3 is 16 residues long. Germline loops: CDR1 MGHRA, CDR2 YSYEKL. This CDR3 reads CASSQVYTSGSYEQYF. Written as DNA, the CDR3 is TGCGCCAGCAGCCAAGTTTACACTAGCGGATCCTACGAGCAGTACTTC.

This rearrangement joins TRBV6-4 to TRBJ2-3; 8 bases fit TRBD2. V lost 6 bases to trimming and J lost 4 bases; unmatched junction nucleotides: 9. Germline CDR1 and CDR2: MRHNA and SNTAGT. The length of the CDR3 is 15 residues. For the CDR3, the DNA is TGTGCCAGCAGACCTCAGAGCGGGAGCGCAGATACGCAGTATTTT. It codes for CASRPQSGSADTQYF.